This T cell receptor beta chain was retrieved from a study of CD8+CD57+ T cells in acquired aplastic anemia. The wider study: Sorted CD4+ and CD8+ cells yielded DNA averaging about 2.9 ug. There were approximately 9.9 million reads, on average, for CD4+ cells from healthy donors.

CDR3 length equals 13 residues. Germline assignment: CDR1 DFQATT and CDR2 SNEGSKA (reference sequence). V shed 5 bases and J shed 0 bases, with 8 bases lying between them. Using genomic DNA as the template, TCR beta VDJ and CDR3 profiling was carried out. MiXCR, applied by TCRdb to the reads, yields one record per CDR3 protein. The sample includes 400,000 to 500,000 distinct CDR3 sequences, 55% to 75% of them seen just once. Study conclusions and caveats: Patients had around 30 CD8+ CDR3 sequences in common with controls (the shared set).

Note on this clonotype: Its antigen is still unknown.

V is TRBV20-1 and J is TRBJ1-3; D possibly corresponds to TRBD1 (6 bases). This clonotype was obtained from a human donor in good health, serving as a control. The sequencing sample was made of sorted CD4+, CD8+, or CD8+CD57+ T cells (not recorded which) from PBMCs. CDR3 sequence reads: CSAGDTSGNTIYF. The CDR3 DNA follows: TGCAGTGCTGGGGACACCTCTGGAAACACCATATATTTT.